This passage covers 10 T cell receptor beta chains from one sample sequenced in a study of patients and donors after allogeneic stem cell transplantation. TCRdb reprocessed the RT-PCR reads via MiXCR and lists one record per CDR3 protein. The sample consists of tens of thousands of distinct CDR3 sequences, about an eighth of them appearing once. The sequencing input was blood, either unsorted or a sorted T cell fraction (not recorded which). All receptors come from a human donor who was either an allogeneic HSCT recipient or a stem cell or donor lymphocyte infusion donor (not recorded which). It is not recorded whose cells these are; they may come from a transplant donor.

This chain links TRBV20-1 with TRBJ2-7; TRBD1 matches 10 bases. V was pared by 0 bases and J by 6 bases, with 14 bases of the junction left unmatched. The CDR3 is made up of 17 amino acids. Germline CDR1 DFQATT, CDR2 SNEGSKA (reference sequence). CDR3 in amino acids: CSARDVLGDRGNIEQYF. DNA of the CDR3: TGCAGTGCTAGAGATGTTTTAGGGGACAGGGGTAATATCGAGCAGTACTTC.

This clonotype was seen ten or more times. J is TRBJ1-1 and V is TRBV12-3 or TRBV12-4; possibly TRBD1 for D (6 bases). CDR3 length equals 15 residues. V lost 8 bases and J 0 bases, leaving 16 bases between the germline ends. The CDR3 nucleotides are TGTGCCAGCTCACGGGGGCCCTGGGTGAACACTGAAGCTTTCTTT. This encodes CASSRGPWVNTEAFF.

The chain has TRBV3-1 and TRBJ2-2; D call uncertain. This CDR3 comprises 14 residues. CDR1 and CDR2 from the germline V gene are LGHDT and YNNKEL (reference sequence). The V gene lost 4 bases and the J gene lost 6 bases, with 12 bases spanning the gap. The DNA for the CDR3 is TGTGCCAGCAGCCCGCGAACAGCTGCCGGGGAGCTGTTTTTT. Its translation is CASSPRTAAGELFF.

There are a few counts of this clonotype. This chain connects TRBV3-1 to TRBJ2-3, with D hard to call. V lost 1 base and J 3 bases, leaving 14 bases between the germline ends. The germline V gene has CDR1 LGHDT and CDR2 YNNKEL (reference sequence). The CDR3 spans 16 residues. CDR3 in DNA: TGTGCCAGCAGCCAAGGCCAAGGACCCCCGACAGATACGCAGTATTTT. This translates into CASSQGQGPPTDTQYF.

This clonotype was found a few times. This chain joins TRBV6-5 and TRBJ2-5; 9 nucleotides agree with TRBD1. Trimming at V came to 0 bases and at J to 2 bases, leaving 10 bases not matched to a gene. The length of the CDR3 is 18 residues. Germline-derived CDR1 and CDR2 are MNHEY and SVGAGI. The CDR3: CASSYSQGQGTWQETQYF. In nucleotides, the CDR3 is TGTGCCAGCAGTTACTCTCAGGGACAGGGAACATGGCAAGAGACCCAGTACTTC.

This clonotype was seen at least ten times. V is TRBV12-3 or TRBV12-4 and J is TRBJ1-5; D ambiguous. V dropped 4 bases and J dropped 0 bases, with 7 bases sitting between them. The CDR3 is 14 amino acids. The chain's CDR3 is CASSYQNSNQPQHF. In DNA, the CDR3 is TGTGCCAGCAGTTATCAAAATAGCAATCAGCCCCAGCATTTT.

This clonotype has more than one count but fewer than ten. The gene calls are TRBV19 and TRBJ1-5; perhaps TRBD1 as D (6 bases). This CDR3 spans 15 amino acids. Per the germline V gene, CDR1 is LNHDA and CDR2 is SQIVND (reference sequence). Deletions cut 5 bases from V and 0 bases from J, with 11 bases between. CDR3: CASSERDNSNQPQHF. CDR3 coding DNA: TGTGCCAGTAGTGAGAGGGACAATAGCAATCAGCCCCAGCATTTT.

The table lists this clonotype with many counts. This chain links TRBV7-8 with TRBJ1-5, with TRBD1 matching 9 bases. Germline assignment: CDR1 SGHVS and CDR2 FQNEAQ. The CDR3 covers 14 residues. The junction had 9 bases not matched to a gene; V was cut back by 8 bases and J by 7 bases. The CDR3 protein is CASETGTGYQPQHF. The CDR3 coding sequence is TGTGCCAGCGAAACAGGGACAGGGTACCAGCCCCAGCATTTT.

This clonotype has just a few counts. V gene TRBV27 combines with J gene TRBJ2-1; D is undetermined. The CDR3 extends over 16 amino acids. Deletions cut 5 bases from V and 0 bases from J, with 14 bases between. Germline loops: CDR1 MNHEY, CDR2 SMNVEV (reference sequence). Here the CDR3 reads CASSPPSGYSYNEQFF. The CDR3 coding sequence is TGTGCCAGCAGTCCCCCATCGGGCTACTCCTACAATGAGCAGTTCTTC.

This clonotype was recorded at least ten times. V is TRBV5-1 and J is TRBJ2-1; D tentatively fits TRBD1 or TRBD2 (5 bases each). The CDR3 consists of 15 residues. V was cut by 0 bases and J by 2 bases, with 9 bases left in between. Germline CDR1 is SGHRS and CDR2 is YFSETQ. The CDR3 reads CASSLEGTAYNEQFF. In nucleotides, the CDR3 is TGCGCCAGCAGCTTGGAGGGGACGGCCTACAATGAGCAGTTCTTC.